Each of the 24 T cell receptor beta chains below was sequenced from the same sample in a study of T-cell memory formation after mild COVID-19. TCRdb analysed the 5' RACE reads with MiXCR anew, one entry per CDR3 protein. The sample carries some 120,000 distinct CDR3 sequences, about 18% recorded once. Sequencing was done on a sample of PBMCs or a T cell subset sorted from them (not recorded which). The receptors here all came from a man between 18 and 35 years old who had mild COVID-19 (a few samples of this study predate the infection). Cell type and time point are not known.

This clonotype was counted between two and nine times. CDR3 sequence (DNA): TGTGCCAGCAGTTTAGACAGGGGATCGACTAATGAAAAACTGTTTTTT. It translates to CASSLDRGSTNEKLFF. The chain has TRBV12-3 or TRBV12-4 and TRBJ1-4, with TRBD1 identical over 7 bases. The junction had 4 bases not matched to a gene; V was cut back by 1 base and J by 2 bases. CDR3 length: 16 residues.

The chain employs TRBV7-2 and TRBJ2-5; D possibly uses TRBD1 or TRBD2 (6 bases each). In germline, CDR1 is SGHTA, CDR2 FQGNSA. V was clipped by 3 bases and J by 4 bases, with 15 bases between them. The CDR3 has 15 residues. CDR3 sequence reads: CASSFSRGQGETQYF. Here the CDR3 DNA reads TGTGCCAGCAGCTTCAGTCGGGGGCAGGGAGAGACCCAGTACTTC. Using reference TRBV7-2 and TRBJ2-5 for the parts outside the CDR3, the full variable domain is GAGVSQSPSNKVTEKGKDVELRCDPISGHTALYWYRQSLGQGLEFLIYFQGNSAPDKSGLPSDRFSAERTGGSVSTLTIQRTQQEDSAVYLCASSFSRGQGETQYFGPGTRLLVL.

This clonotype was detected only a few times. The junction differs from germline at one of its ends, possibly a read error. This chain links TRBV20-1 with TRBJ2-5, with D uncertain. Germline values: CDR1 DFQATT, CDR2 SNEGSKA (reference sequence). This CDR3 spans 10 amino acids. The chain's CDR3 is CSAVQEAQYF. CDR3 coding DNA: TGCAGTGCGGTGCAAGAGGCCCAGTACTTC.

In its sample, this clonotype was seen many times. The CDR3 loop reads CASSQGMGQATDNEQFF. The CDR3 region has the DNA TGTGCCAGCAGCCAAGGCATGGGACAGGCTACCGACAATGAGCAGTTCTTC. This chain connects TRBV3-1 to TRBJ2-1; 8 bases match TRBD1. Germline CDR1 reads LGHDT; CDR2 reads YNNKEL (reference sequence). J lost 5 bases, V lost 1 base, and 10 bases had no gene match. CDR3 length: 17 residues.

This clonotype has more than one count but fewer than ten. The chain has TRBV5-1 and TRBJ2-3, with 9 nucleotides matching TRBD1. Germline V gene data show CDR1 as SGHRS and CDR2 as YFSETQ. The junction had 2 bases not matched to a gene; V was cut back by 0 bases and J by 3 bases. The CDR3 is made up of 15 amino acids. CDR3 coding DNA: TGCGCCAGCAGCTTGGCGACAGGGGGGACAGATACGCAGTATTTT. Translating gives CASSLATGGTDTQYF.

This clonotype has just a few counts. This chain connects TRBV5-1 to TRBJ2-5; D gene unclear. The V gene lost 2 bases and the J gene lost 5 bases, with 25 bases spanning the gap. This CDR3 comprises 18 residues. Per germline, CDR1 SGHRS and CDR2 YFSETQ. The CDR3 here is CASSLDPWTALGYETQYF. The DNA of the CDR3 is TGCGCCAGCAGCTTAGACCCCTGGACCGCCCTGGGGTACGAGACCCAGTACTTC.

Comments on this clonotype: At one of its ends the junction is not consistent with the germline gene, which may arise from a read error. This chain uses TRBV3-1 with TRBJ1-3; D gene unclear. The CDR3 contains 14 residues. Germline CDR1 is LGHDT and CDR2 is YNNKEL (reference sequence). As DNA, the CDR3 is TGTGCCAGCACCCAAACCCTATCTGGAAACACCATATATTTT. Translating gives CASTQTLSGNTIYF.

This chain connects TRBV4-3 to TRBJ2-6, with D possibly being TRBD1 or TRBD2 (5 bases each). The germline V and J ends were trimmed by 0 bases and 0 bases, with 12 bases remaining between them. This CDR3 region has 18 residues. Germline-derived CDR1 and CDR2 are LGHNA and YSLEER. DNA of the CDR3: TGCGCCAGCAGCCAAGAGCCAGGGAGAAGCTCTGGGGCCAACGTCCTGACTTTC. Amino acids: CASSQEPGRSSGANVLTF.

This rearrangement joins TRBV19 to TRBJ2-6; D is uncertain. Germline V gene sequence: CDR1 LNHDA, CDR2 SQIVND (reference sequence). Trimming removed 4 bases at V and 2 bases at J, with 6 bases between. There are 14 residues in the CDR3. CDR3 residues: CASSTTTGANVLTF. As DNA, the CDR3 is TGTGCCAGTAGTACGACAACTGGGGCCAACGTCCTGACTTTC.

This clonotype showed up just a few times. The CDR3 loop reads CASSSAFGAQGAQYF. In nucleotides, the CDR3 is TGTGCCAGCAGCTCGGCGTTTGGGGCCCAGGGGGCCCAGTACTTC. This chain links TRBV7-2 with TRBJ2-5; 7 positions agree with TRBD1. CDR1 and CDR2 from the germline V gene are SGHTA and FQGNSA. This CDR3 comprises 15 residues. V was pared by 4 bases and J by 9 bases, with 14 bases of the junction left unmatched.

This clonotype showed up just a few times. The chain couples TRBV12-3 or TRBV12-4 to TRBJ1-6; D not certain. Trimming removed 3 bases from V and 6 bases from J, with 3 bases in between. This CDR3 is built from 12 residues. In DNA form, the CDR3 reads TGTGCCAGCAGTTTCAGTAATTCACCCCTCCACTTT. Translated, it gives CASSFSNSPLHF.

There are many counts of this clonotype. The rearrangement links TRBV12-3 or TRBV12-4 to TRBJ1-1, with 9 bases that match TRBD1. The CDR3 is made up of 13 amino acids. Unmatched junction bases numbered 5, after V lost 5 bases and J lost 7 bases. CDR3 nucleotides: TGTGCCAGCAGTCGGACAGGGGATAGTGAAGCTTTCTTT. It specifies CASSRTGDSEAFF.

The chain carries TRBV19 and TRBJ2-7; TRBD1 aligns across 10 bases. Germline V CDR1 and CDR2: LNHDA, SQIVND (reference sequence). The CDR3 is 15 amino acids. With V trimmed by 1 base and J by 4 bases, 4 bases remained unmatched. The CDR3: CASSIGTGGSYEQYF. The DNA for the CDR3 is TGTGCCAGTAGTATAGGGACAGGGGGATCGTACGAGCAGTACTTC.

J is TRBJ2-1 and V is TRBV5-7; the match to TRBD2 covers 8 bases. TRBV5-7 is given ORF status, its function remaining uncertain. The CDR3 totals 15 residues. After removal of 6 bases from V and 8 bases from J, the junction contained 13 bases not matched to a gene. The CDR3 loop is CASTIERGMIDEQFF. The CDR3 DNA is TGTGCCAGCACTATAGAGCGGGGGATGATAGATGAGCAGTTCTTC.

The chain couples TRBV6-5 to TRBJ1-3; tentative D call: TRBD1 (5 bases). This CDR3 is built from 14 residues. Trimming shortened V by 2 bases and J by 8 bases, and 13 bases separated the two germline ends. The germline CDR1 and CDR2 sequences are MNHEY and SVGAGI. The CDR3 coding sequence is TGTGCCAGCAGTTACGTAGATGGAGGGGACACCATATATTTT. Its translation: CASSYVDGGDTIYF.

In its sample, this clonotype was seen a few times. The rearrangement links TRBV12-3 or TRBV12-4 to TRBJ1-6; D uncertain. This CDR3 has 13 residues. V was pared by 6 bases and J by 5 bases, with 8 bases between. In DNA, the CDR3 is TGTGCCAGCAGGGACTCAAATAATTCACCCCTCCACTTT. It is translated as CASRDSNNSPLHF.

CDR3 protein: CASSLIEYTEAFF. The CDR3 DNA sequence: TGTGCCAGCAGCTTAATAGAGTACACTGAAGCTTTCTTT. The chain recombines TRBV7-9 with TRBJ1-1; D is uncertain. V gave up 2 bases and J gave up 3 bases, with 7 bases separating them. The germline V gene encodes CDR1 SEHNR and CDR2 FQNEAQ (reference sequence). This CDR3 has 13 amino acids. Full variable domain (remainder filled in from reference TRBV7-9 and TRBJ1-1): DTGVSQNPRHKITKRGQNVTFRCDPISEHNRLYWYRQTLGQGPEFLTYFQNEAQLEKSRLLSDRFSAERPKGSFSTLEIQRTEQGDSAMYLCASSLIEYTEAFFGQGTRLTVV.

This clonotype was detected many times. The chain joins TRBV7-2 to TRBJ2-3; the D gene could be TRBD1 or TRBD2 (6 bases each). Germline V lookup: CDR1 SGHTA, CDR2 FQGNSA. The V end lost 8 bases, the J end lost 4 bases, and 10 bases lay between the germline ends. This CDR3 spans 12 amino acids. Written as DNA, the CDR3 is TGTGCCAGCGAGGGGGGTTCAGATACGCAGTATTTT. This codes for CASEGGSDTQYF.

This clonotype was seen a few times. This sequence joins TRBV5-8 and TRBJ2-3; D possibly uses TRBD1 or TRBD2 (5 bases each). The CDR3 is 15 amino acids. V lost 0 bases and J 8 bases, leaving 16 bases between the germline ends. Germline V CDR1 and CDR2: SGHTS, YDEGEE. The CDR3 coding sequence is TGTGCCAGCAGCTTGGGCTTTGGGTTCGGGACTACGCAGTATTTT. As protein: CASSLGFGFGTTQYF.

The sample holds a few counts of this clonotype. The CDR3 spells CASSIDGTGPEQYF. Written as DNA, the CDR3 is TGTGCCAGTAGTATAGATGGGACAGGGCCCGAGCAGTACTTC. The J gene is TRBJ2-7, the V gene TRBV19; the match to TRBD1 covers 9 bases. Germline CDR1 and CDR2: LNHDA and SQIVND (reference sequence). V shed 0 bases and J 6 bases; nucleotides not matched to a gene: 3. This CDR3 comprises 14 residues. Variable domain in full (rest from reference TRBV19 and TRBJ2-7): DGGITQSPKYLFRKEGQNVTLSCEQNLNHDAMYWYRQDPGQGLRLIYYSQIVNDFQKGDIAEGYSVSREKKESFPLTVTSAQKNPTAFYLCASSIDGTGPEQYFGPGTRLTVT.

This chain links TRBV6-1 with TRBJ2-1; D not certain. Per the germline V gene, CDR1 is MNHNS and CDR2 is SASEGT. The CDR3 is 12 amino acids. V was cut by 3 bases and J by 1 base, with 1 base left in between. This chain's CDR3 is CASSESYNEQFF. CDR3 DNA: TGTGCCAGCAGTGAGTCCTACAATGAGCAGTTCTTC.

The CDR3 region has the DNA TGCAGTGCCGGCCGGCTAGCCGCCGAGCAGTACTTC. Translating gives CSAGRLAAEQYF. The rearrangement joins TRBV20-1 to TRBJ2-7; tentative D call: TRBD2 (5 bases). This CDR3 is built from 12 residues. Germline V gene sequence: CDR1 DFQATT, CDR2 SNEGSKA (reference sequence). V lost 6 bases, J lost 6 bases, and 15 bases lay in between.

On this clonotype: This may be a read error: a much more frequent sequence differs by one nucleotide. The chain recombines TRBV12-3 or TRBV12-4 with TRBJ1-4; possibly TRBD1 for D (5 bases). Trimming left V 4 bases short and J 7 bases short, with 10 bases between. The CDR3 length is 13 residues. As DNA, the CDR3 is TGTGCCAGCAGTTATTTTAGGGGTGAAAAACTGTTTTTT. Protein: CASSYFRGEKLFF.

The V call is TRBV7-2, the J call TRBJ2-3; unclear D gene. There are 13 residues in the CDR3. Germline values: CDR1 SGHTA, CDR2 FQGNSA. V was cut by 3 bases and J by 8 bases, with 12 bases left in between. The CDR3 bases are TGTGCCAGCAGCTTGGATAGGATAGGTACGCAGTATTTT. It translates to CASSLDRIGTQYF.